This T cell receptor (beta chain) was documented in a study of blood T cell repertoires in COVID-19. Study in general: Material from acute and convalescent COVID-19 was sourced from the United States, Italy and Spain. From T cells, B-cell-depleted T cells, or PBMCs came the material, which was cDNA or gDNA.

In the original analysis: Estimates of nucleated cell counts were drawn from the amplification of reference gene primers. Profiled with immunoSEQ multiplex PCR; TCRdb holds only in-frame clones, not every one. V, J and clone size are taken as reported in that table, and D and trimming were inferred from the DNA itself. The sample shows roughly 200,000 clones, roughly 80% of them seen only once. This clonotype was obtained from a woman of 80 years or more with acute or convalescent COVID-19. Input material: peripheral blood.

The CDR3 protein is CASSVVGSDHEQYF. The DNA of the CDR3 is TGTGCCAGCAGCGTAGTTGGGAGTGATCACGAGCAGTACTTC. J is TRBJ2-7 and V is TRBV9, with D tentatively TRBD2 (5 bases). Trimming took 0 bases from V and 5 from J, leaving 12 bases between them. CDR1 SGDLS and CDR2 YYNGEE come from the germline V gene. This CDR3 is 14 amino acids long.